A selection of T cell receptor beta chains follows, all from one sample in a study of control samples from healthy donors and cancer patients. Produced via immunoSEQ multiplex PCR; TCRdb's table is partial and in-frame only. Of some 130,000 clones listed, 75% to 95% are singletons. The source material was blood. The source of these receptors is a man between 18 and 35 years old in good health. Both conserved end residues are part of each CDR3. The D gene is left open where the match is weak. Clone size is shown for a subset of rows, as once, few, many or a class of expanded clone.

v_call: TRBV29-1
j_call: TRBJ2-5
d_call: TRBD2
clone_size: NA
cdr3_aa: CSVGPALAGGPGETQYF
cdr3_nt: TGCAGCGTCGGTCCGGCTCTAGCGGGGGGGCCGGGCGAGACCCAGTACTTC

v_call: TRBV7-9
j_call: TRBJ2-5
d_call: TRBD1
clone_size: NA
cdr3_aa: CASSLGTEETQYF
cdr3_nt: TGTGCCAGCAGCTTGGGGACAGAAGAGACCCAGTACTTC

v_call: TRBV5-1
j_call: TRBJ2-3
d_call: TRBD2
clone_size: NA
cdr3_aa: CASRTGTSGTADTQYF
cdr3_nt: TGCGCCAGCAGGACCGGGACTAGCGGGACGGCAGATACGCAGTATTTT

v_call: TRBV4-2
j_call: TRBJ1-1
d_call: TRBD1
clone_size: NA
cdr3_aa: CASSQDWGQGRTTEAFF
cdr3_nt: TGTGCCAGCAGCCAAGATTGGGGACAGGGGAGGACAACTGAAGCTTTCTTT

v_call: TRBV5-6
j_call: TRBJ2-5
d_call: NA
clone_size: NA
cdr3_aa: CASSLESGIRETQYF
cdr3_nt: TGTGCCAGCAGCTTGGAGTCGGGAATTCGAGAGACCCAGTACTTC

v_call: TRBV29-1
j_call: TRBJ2-1
d_call: NA
clone_size: NA
cdr3_aa: CSVGFRKGWSSYNEQFF
cdr3_nt: TGCAGCGTTGGGTTCAGGAAGGGCTGGAGCTCCTACAATGAGCAGTTCTTC

v_call: TRBV28
j_call: TRBJ1-6
d_call: NA
clone_size: NA
cdr3_aa: CAGGGFYNSPLHF
cdr3_nt: TGTGCCGGAGGGGGGTTCTATAATTCACCCCTCCACTTT

v_call: TRBV12-3/TRBV12-4
j_call: TRBJ1-1
d_call: TRBD1
clone_size: NA
cdr3_aa: CASSRQGRAFF
cdr3_nt: TGTGCCAGCAGTAGACAGGGGAGGGCTTTCTTT

v_call: TRBV11-3
j_call: TRBJ2-3
d_call: NA
clone_size: NA
cdr3_aa: CASSLDYTQYF
cdr3_nt: TGTGCCAGCAGCTTAGATTATACGCAGTATTTT

v_call: TRBV6-1
j_call: TRBJ2-5
d_call: NA
clone_size: NA
cdr3_aa: CASSEQGMRPETQYF
cdr3_nt: TGTGCCAGCAGTGAACAGGGTATGAGACCAGAGACCCAGTACTTC

v_call: TRBV2
j_call: TRBJ1-1
d_call: NA
clone_size: NA
cdr3_aa: CASRVYWNTEAFF
cdr3_nt: TGTGCCAGCAGGGTATACTGGAACACTGAAGCTTTCTTT

v_call: TRBV13
j_call: TRBJ1-3
d_call: TRBD1
clone_size: NA
cdr3_aa: CASSLGQGATGNTIYF
cdr3_nt: TGTGCCAGCAGCTTAGGGCAGGGGGCGACTGGAAACACCATATATTTT

v_call: TRBV6-5
j_call: TRBJ1-6
d_call: TRBD1
clone_size: NA
cdr3_aa: CASSPGQVNSPLHF
cdr3_nt: TGTGCCAGCAGCCCCGGACAGGTTAATTCACCCCTCCACTTT

v_call: TRBV10-3
j_call: TRBJ2-1
d_call: NA
clone_size: NA
cdr3_aa: CAISSPGESSYNEQFF
cdr3_nt: TGTGCCATCAGTTCCCCGGGGGAGAGCTCCTACAATGAGCAGTTCTTC

v_call: TRBV2
j_call: TRBJ1-5
d_call: NA
clone_size: once
cdr3_aa: CASSGLTDTNQPQHF
cdr3_nt: TGTGCCAGCAGTGGTCTGACGGATACCAATCAGCCCCAGCATTTT

v_call: TRBV5-4
j_call: TRBJ2-3
d_call: TRBD2
clone_size: NA
cdr3_aa: CASSRSSGDTDTQYF
cdr3_nt: TGTGCCAGCAGCAGATCTAGCGGGGACACAGATACGCAGTATTTT

v_call: TRBV28
j_call: TRBJ1-2
d_call: NA
clone_size: NA
cdr3_aa: CASSLRGYGYTF
cdr3_nt: TGTGCCAGCAGTTTAAGGGGCTATGGCTACACCTTC

v_call: TRBV25-1
j_call: TRBJ2-2
d_call: TRBD2
clone_size: NA
cdr3_aa: CASSESPSAGMNTGELFF
cdr3_nt: TGTGCCAGCAGTGAATCCCCCTCAGCGGGAATGAACACCGGGGAGCTGTTTTTT

v_call: TRBV5-1
j_call: TRBJ1-2
d_call: NA
clone_size: NA
cdr3_aa: CASSLGEREGYTF
cdr3_nt: TGCGCCAGCAGCTTAGGGGAAAGGGAAGGCTACACCTTC

v_call: TRBV5-4
j_call: TRBJ2-3
d_call: TRBD2
clone_size: once
cdr3_aa: CASSPQRGGPDTQYF
cdr3_nt: TGTGCCAGCAGTCCCCAGCGGGGCGGCCCAGATACGCAGTATTTT

v_call: TRBV5-1
j_call: TRBJ2-5
d_call: TRBD1
clone_size: once
cdr3_aa: CASGQGSETQYF
cdr3_nt: TGCGCCAGCGGACAGGGATCAGAGACCCAGTACTTC

v_call: TRBV6-2/TRBV6-3
j_call: TRBJ1-6
d_call: NA
clone_size: few
cdr3_aa: CASSFPGNSPLHF
cdr3_nt: TGTGCCAGCAGTTTCCCCGGTAATTCACCCCTCCACTTT

v_call: TRBV3-1/TRBV3-2
j_call: TRBJ1-2
d_call: TRBD1
clone_size: few
cdr3_aa: CASSQGTGGNGYTF
cdr3_nt: TGTGCCAGCAGCCAAGGGACAGGGGGGAATGGCTACACCTTC

v_call: TRBV2
j_call: TRBJ2-2
d_call: NA
clone_size: once
cdr3_aa: CASSSEAPGTGELFF
cdr3_nt: TGTGCCAGTTCGTCGGAGGCCCCCGGCACCGGGGAGCTGTTTTTT

v_call: TRBV28
j_call: TRBJ2-5
d_call: TRBD1
clone_size: NA
cdr3_aa: CASSRTGGKTQYF
cdr3_nt: TGTGCCAGCAGCCGGACAGGGGGCAAGACCCAGTACTTC

v_call: TRBV27
j_call: TRBJ2-5
d_call: TRBD2
clone_size: NA
cdr3_aa: CASSLELAGLETQYF
cdr3_nt: TGTGCCAGCAGTTTAGAACTAGCGGGATTAGAGACCCAGTACTTC